The 16 T cell receptor beta chains presented below share a single source sample, sequenced in a study of cytomegalovirus exposure and HLA in healthy donors. Assay: immunoSEQ multiplex PCR; the TCRdb copy retains only in-frame clones and omits some. This table has 160,000 or so clones, 88% appearing once. Sequencing was performed on PBMCs. The origin of the receptors is a man younger than 30 in good health and CMV-seronegative.

V gene TRBV6-1 combines with J gene TRBJ2-7, with D possibly TRBD2 on 5 matching bases. V lost 4 bases and J lost 1, with 5 bases in between. The CDR3 sequence is 12 residues long. Germline V CDR1 and CDR2: MNHNS, SASEGT. Here the CDR3 DNA reads TGTGCCAGCAGTGCGGGATCCTACGAGCAGTACTTC. It translates to CASSAGSYEQYF.

CDR3 DNA: TGTGCCAGCAGTTCCGACAGGGGACTATTTAATTCACCCCTCCACTTT. Amino acid sequence: CASSSDRGLFNSPLHF. V is TRBV6-5 and J is TRBJ1-6, with 8 bases identical to TRBD1. V was clipped by 4 bases and J by 6 bases; unmatched bases: 8. CDR1 and CDR2 (germline): MNHEY, SVGAGI. The CDR3 contains 16 residues.

Points on this clone: The junction and the germline gene differ at one end; a read error may be behind it. CDR3 sequence reads: CSVGTSGTDTQYF. The CDR3 nucleotides read TGCAGCGTGGGGACTAGCGGCACCGATACGCAGTATTTT. V and J are TRBV29-1 and TRBJ2-3; the match to TRBD2 covers 11 bases. The CDR3 contains 13 residues. CDR1 is SQVTM and CDR2 is ANQGSEA in the germline V gene.

V gene TRBV6-5 combines with J gene TRBJ2-3; 10 bases agree with TRBD1. CDR3 size: 14 residues. V shed 7 bases, J shed 5 bases, and the junction held 6 bases outside the gene matches. Germline V CDR1 and CDR2: MNHEY, SVGAGI. This chain's CDR3 is CASTSDRGIDTQYF. The CDR3 DNA reads as TGTGCCAGCACCTCGGACAGGGGGATAGATACGCAGTATTTT.

The V gene is TRBV11-3, the J gene TRBJ2-2; D is unresolved. Between the trimmed V and J ends, which lost 2 bases and 8 bases, there was a span of 6 bases. Germline values: CDR1 SGHNT, CDR2 YENEEA. The CDR3 consists of 12 residues. Written as DNA, the CDR3 is TGTGCCAGCAGCTTATTATCGGGGGAGCTGTTTTTT. It translates to CASSLLSGELFF.

The chain's CDR3 is CARRGKRRNYGYTF. The CDR3 DNA reads as TGTGCTAGAAGAGGGAAGCGTCGGAACTATGGCTACACCTTC. The chain links TRBV12-5 to TRBJ1-2; the D is unclear. Per the germline V gene, CDR1 is LGHNT and CDR2 is FRNRAP. This CDR3 is built from 14 residues. V was trimmed by 9 bases and J by 2 bases, leaving 16 bases between them.

The CDR3 DNA follows: TGTGCCAGCAGTGTGACAGATTATAGCAATCAGCCCCAGCATTTT. It translates to CASSVTDYSNQPQHF. This chain links TRBV6-6 with TRBJ1-5; a weak D match, TRBD1 (5 bases). With 5 bases removed from V and 0 bases from J, the gap between germline ends came to 11 bases. This CDR3 is 15 amino acids long. Germline V gene lookup returns CDR1 MNHNY and CDR2 SVGAGI (reference sequence).

The rearrangement joins TRBV2 to TRBJ2-7; D is uncertain. The CDR3 is 12 residues long. Germline values: CDR1 SNHLY, CDR2 FYNNEI. Between the trimmed V and J ends, which lost 4 bases and 3 bases, there was a span of 7 bases. The CDR3 region is CASSVEFYEQYF. The CDR3 region has the DNA TGTGCCAGCAGTGTGGAGTTCTACGAGCAGTACTTC.

The chain joins TRBV7-2 to TRBJ2-7; the D is unclear. This CDR3 region has 13 residues. Trimming removed 5 bases from V and 1 base from J, with 9 bases in between. Germline loops: CDR1 SGHTA, CDR2 FQGNSA. DNA of the CDR3: TGTGCCAGCAGCGACCCCAGGTCCTACGAGCAGTACTTC. Its translation: CASSDPRSYEQYF.

The chain has TRBV7-2 and TRBJ1-2; the D gene is possibly TRBD1 (6 bases). Per germline, CDR1 SGHTA and CDR2 FQGNSA. CDR3 length equals 17 residues. V was cut by 3 bases and J by 5 bases, with 22 bases left in between. CDR3 coding DNA: TGTGCCAGCAGCTTGTTCACGAGACAGGTTGGAAGATATGGCTACACCTTC. It specifies CASSLFTRQVGRYGYTF.

The rearrangement links TRBV18 to TRBJ2-7; possibly TRBD2 for D (6 bases). Trimming left V 2 bases short and J 2 bases short, with 10 bases between. Germline V gene sequence: CDR1 KGHSH, CDR2 LQKENI. The CDR3 has 14 residues. The CDR3 region has the DNA TGTGCCAGCTCACCAAATGCGGGGACCTACGAGCAGTACGTC. Protein product: CASSPNAGTYEQYV.

This sequence joins TRBV20-1 and TRBJ2-1, with 8 bases lining up with TRBD1. Germline loops: CDR1 DFQATT, CDR2 SNEGSKA (reference sequence). CDR3 length: 11 amino acids. J was trimmed by 12 bases and V by 5 bases; bases with no gene match: 6. CDR3 sequence reads: CSAGQGMVQFF. The CDR3 DNA sequence: TGCAGTGCTGGACAGGGTATGGTGCAGTTCTTC.

The chain links TRBV11-2 to TRBJ2-3; D is unresolved. Germline V gene lookup returns CDR1 SGHAT and CDR2 FQNNGV. V lost 5 bases to trimming and J lost 7 bases, with 10 bases between them. The CDR3 contains 12 residues. In DNA, the CDR3 is TGTGCCAGCAGCGAAACAGCAAATACGCAGTATTTT. This gives the protein CASSETANTQYF.

The J gene is TRBJ2-1, the V gene TRBV6-5; the D gene is possibly TRBD1 (6 bases). Germline CDR1 reads MNHEY; CDR2 reads SVGAGI. The CDR3 sequence is 14 residues long. V lost 6 bases and J lost 4, with 13 bases in between. In nucleotides, the CDR3 is TGTGCCAGCAGGAGCACAGGGAATTACAATGAGCAGTTCTTC. It specifies CASRSTGNYNEQFF.

The V call is TRBV27, the J call TRBJ2-3; 12 positions agree with TRBD1. After removal of 2 bases from V and 4 bases from J, the junction contained 4 bases not matched to a gene. This CDR3 is built from 16 residues. Germline loops: CDR1 MNHEY, CDR2 SMNVEV (reference sequence). CDR3: CASSLRGTGGSDTQYF. For the CDR3, the DNA is TGTGCCAGCAGTTTAAGAGGGACAGGGGGCTCAGATACGCAGTATTTT.

The V call is TRBV5-4, the J call TRBJ1-2; the D gene is possibly TRBD1 (5 bases). The CDR3 length is 14 residues. CDR1 is SGHNT and CDR2 is YYREEE in the germline V gene (reference sequence). The V end was cut by 2 bases, the J end by 2 bases, with 10 bases between. The CDR3 loop is CASSFGGENYGYTF. The CDR3 DNA reads as TGTGCCAGCAGCTTCGGGGGGGAGAACTATGGCTACACCTTC.